These T cell receptor beta chains were read from a single sample in a study of blood T cell repertoires in COVID-19. TCRdb keeps only in-frame clones here, not all; method: immunoSEQ multiplex PCR. This table holds roughly 83,000 clones, approximately 85% found once. Source material: peripheral blood. These TCRs come from a man aged 45-60 years with active COVID-19. Each CDR3 is given with its conserved first and last residue. Fields, in order: J gene, clone size, V gene, CDR3 protein. Size values are once, few and many counts, or a class for expanded clones, and some rows have none.

TRBJ2-7 NA TRBV5-6 CASSFSDRSYEQYF
TRBJ2-5 once TRBV2 CASSLLTDQETQYF
TRBJ1-3 NA TRBV9 CASSVDQQAGNTIYF
TRBJ2-7 NA TRBV28 CASSESSGRYEQYF
TRBJ2-7 NA TRBV11-3 CASSPSGSGEQYF
TRBJ2-2 NA TRBV5-6 CASSLGGNTGELFF
TRBJ2-7 NA TRBV28 CASSRLSLYEQYF
TRBJ1-1 NA TRBV2 CASKGPGWTEAFF
TRBJ2-5 NA TRBV7-3 CASSKAGGWETQYF
TRBJ2-6 NA TRBV5-5 CASSYSGTDLSGANVLTF
TRBJ2-7 NA TRBV14 CASSSAGGNYEQYF
TRBJ2-7 NA TRBV5-1 CASSPLSALGGEQYF
TRBJ2-1 NA TRBV24-1 CATRPRAHNEQFF
TRBJ2-3 NA TRBV6-1 CASSGGQKGGTDTQYF
TRBJ2-7 NA TRBV29-1 CSVGTVGGYEQYF
TRBJ2-5 once TRBV28 CASSSTRIVSLETQYF
TRBJ1-2 NA TRBV5-4 CASSQGGQGAGMGGYTF
TRBJ2-1 NA TRBV6-5 CASSQDRGLVNEQFF
TRBJ1-2 NA TRBV5-8 CASSPLRTSGYTF
TRBJ1-2 few TRBV6-5 CASSPTAGGGYTF
TRBJ2-7 NA TRBV5-8 CASSLDQTYEQYF
TRBJ2-5 NA TRBV30 CAWSPQGKETQYF
TRBJ1-2 few TRBV5-1 CASSQDRPPNYGYTF
TRBJ2-5 NA TRBV19 CASSYTGRQETQYF
TRBJ2-2 NA TRBV28 CASSLGGEHTGELFF
TRBJ1-1 NA TRBV27 CASSLRMGQGYGTEAFF
TRBJ1-4 NA TRBV5-6 CASSGDRDRGIQKLFF
TRBJ1-1 few TRBV10-3 CAIRRQGDTEAFF
TRBJ2-7 once TRBV30 CAWSTGNPPYEQYF
TRBJ1-6 NA TRBV6-2/TRBV6-3 CASSRQGAWDSPLHF
TRBJ2-7 NA TRBV5-1 CASSPGGTRSSYEQYF
TRBJ1-2 once TRBV2 CASSETRGQLYGYTF
TRBJ1-6 NA TRBV9 CASSVEDSPWYDSPLHF
TRBJ1-3 once TRBV6-5 CASMRTHSGNTIYF
TRBJ1-1 NA TRBV21-1 CASSKGASPHKNTEAFF
TRBJ1-5 NA TRBV5-8 CASSFTGGFGQPQHF
TRBJ2-7 NA TRBV30 CAWRQGAPNEQYF